This T cell receptor (beta chain) was obtained from a study of monozygotic twins with inflammatory bowel disease. Total RNA, at roughly 3,700 ng, went into every TCR library. UMIs were attached via template switching, each with a 6-nucleotide sample barcode. TCRalpha and TCRbeta cDNA went through two nested PCRs of approximately 17 and 9 cycles. TCRdb reanalyzed the 5' RACE reads, giving one entry per CDR3 protein sequence and no DNA. This sample's table reports a few hundred thousand distinct CDR3 sequences. This clonotype was sampled from a human donor with ulcerative colitis or Crohn's disease, or a healthy co-twin of an affected twin (not recorded which). The sequencing input was blood.

The CDR3 loop reads CANRGAGNTGELFF. V is TRBV12-3 or TRBV12-4 and J is TRBJ2-2; the TCRdb D gene call, TRBD2, has no DNA to confirm it. The CDR3 has 14 amino acids.